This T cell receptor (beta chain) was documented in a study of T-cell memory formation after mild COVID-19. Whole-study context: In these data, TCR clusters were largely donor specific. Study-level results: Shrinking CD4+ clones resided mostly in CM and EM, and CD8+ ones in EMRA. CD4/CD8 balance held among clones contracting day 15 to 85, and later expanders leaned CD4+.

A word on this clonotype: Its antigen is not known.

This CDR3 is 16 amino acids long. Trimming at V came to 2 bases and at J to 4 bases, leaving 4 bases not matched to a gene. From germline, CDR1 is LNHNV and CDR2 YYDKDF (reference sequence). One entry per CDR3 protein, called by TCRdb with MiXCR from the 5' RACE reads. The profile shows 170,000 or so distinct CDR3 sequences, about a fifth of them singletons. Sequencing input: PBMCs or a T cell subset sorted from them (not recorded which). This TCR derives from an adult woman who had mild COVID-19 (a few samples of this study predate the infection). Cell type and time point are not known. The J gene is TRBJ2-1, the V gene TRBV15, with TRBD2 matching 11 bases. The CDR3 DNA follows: TGTGCCACCAGCAGAAAGGGACTAGCGGAGTACAATGAGCAGTTCTTC. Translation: CATSRKGLAEYNEQFF.